The 31 T cell receptor beta chains below come from one sample, sequenced in a study of blood T cells in healthy people across ages. Using a J-beta primer mix together with a sample-barcoded 5' primer, a second PCR was run for about 6 to 11 cycles. TCRdb re-called the 5' RACE reads with MiXCR, one entry per CDR3 protein. Of 1.5 million to 2 million distinct CDR3 sequences listed, 28% are singletons. Sequenced sample: blood. The receptors shown here come from a woman between 25 and 40 years old in good health.

This clonotype was seen a few times. The chain carries TRBV20-1 and TRBJ2-1; 8 nucleotides match TRBD2. The last part of the DNA fits TRBJ2-7 better; the J call may be wrong. From germline, CDR1 is DFQATT and CDR2 SNEGSKA (reference sequence). This CDR3 contains 18 residues. The CDR3 nucleotides read TGCAGTGCTAGAGATTCAACGGGGGGGTTTCTCTCCTACAATGAGCAGTACTTC. Encoded protein: CSARDSTGGFLSYNEQYF.

The chain recombines TRBV20-1 with TRBJ2-1, with D possibly being TRBD1 (5 bases). The germline V gene encodes CDR1 DFQATT and CDR2 SNEGSKA (reference sequence). The CDR3 has 11 amino acids. V dropped 6 bases and J dropped 10 bases, with 13 bases sitting between them. The CDR3 sequence is CSAAQAKEQFF. The CDR3 nucleotides read TGCAGTGCCGCACAGGCTAAGGAGCAGTTCTTC.

This clonotype was observed a few times. This rearrangement joins TRBV5-5 to TRBJ1-1; no clear D. Per germline, CDR1 SGHKS and CDR2 YYEKEE (reference sequence). The germline V and J ends were trimmed by 2 bases and 5 bases, with 10 bases remaining between them. The CDR3 totals 13 residues. The CDR3 bases are TGTGCCAGCAGCTTTCTTGTTGGAACTGAAGCTTTCTTT. It specifies CASSFLVGTEAFF.

The J gene is TRBJ2-5, the V gene TRBV7-6; possible D gene TRBD1, 6 bases. Germline CDR1 SGHVS, CDR2 FNYEAQ. V was shortened by 1 base and J by 4 bases, with 16 bases between the two germline ends. This CDR3 is 16 amino acids long. CDR3 sequence reads: CASSLEVGGQSETQYF. The CDR3 bases are TGTGCCAGCAGCTTAGAGGTGGGTGGACAGTCAGAGACCCAGTACTTC.

This clonotype was counted between two and nine times. V gene TRBV28 combines with J gene TRBJ2-7; 10 bases agree with TRBD1. Germline CDR1 MDHEN, CDR2 SYDVKM. The CDR3 consists of 16 residues. V gave up 2 bases and J gave up 3 bases; unmatched junction bases: 7. CDR3 protein: CASSLPPGQGIYEQYF. Written as DNA, the CDR3 is TGTGCCAGCAGTTTACCTCCGGGACAGGGGATCTACGAGCAGTACTTC. The complete variable domain, with remaining parts taken from reference TRBV28 and TRBJ2-7, reads DVKVTQSSRYLVKRTGEKVFLECVQDMDHENMFWYRQDPGLGLRLIYFSYDVKMKEKGDIPEGYSVSREKKERFSLILESASTNQTSMYLCASSLPPGQGIYEQYFGPGTRLTVT.

V usage is TRBV5-1 and J usage is TRBJ2-5; maybe TRBD2 (6 bases). Trimming took 3 bases from V and 0 from J, leaving 12 bases between them. Germline values: CDR1 SGHRS, CDR2 YFSETQ. This CDR3 comprises 15 residues. The CDR3 reads CASSSIGTDQETQYF. In nucleotides, the CDR3 is TGCGCCAGCAGCTCGATCGGGACTGACCAAGAGACCCAGTACTTC. The whole variable domain, remainder taken from reference TRBV5-1 and TRBJ2-5, is KAGVTQTPRYLIKTRGQQVTLSCSPISGHRSVSWYQQTPGQGLQFLFEYFSETQRNKGNFPGRFSGRQFSNSRSEMNVSTLELGDSALYLCASSSIGTDQETQYFGPGTRLLVL.

The chain employs TRBV7-9 and TRBJ2-1, with D maybe TRBD2 (5 bases). The CDR3 runs 14 residues. V lost 1 base to trimming and J lost 8 bases, with 12 bases between them. Germline V gene sequence: CDR1 SEHNR, CDR2 FQNEAQ (reference sequence). The CDR3 nucleotides read TGTGCCAGCAGCTTAGTCGCGGGTGTCCATGAGCAGTTCTTC. It codes for CASSLVAGVHEQFF.

In the case of this clonotype: The junction and the germline gene differ at one end; a read error may be behind it. The J gene is TRBJ2-3, the V gene TRBV12-3 or TRBV12-4; either TRBD1 or TRBD2 may fit D (5 bases each). The CDR3 extends over 16 amino acids. The CDR3 DNA follows: TGTGCCAGCAGTGCCGGGACGTCGGAGAGACCAGATGCGCAGTATTTT. This codes for CASSAGTSERPDAQYF.

This clonotype showed up just once. This rearrangement joins TRBV20-1 to TRBJ1-5, with D tentatively TRBD1 (6 bases). Germline V gene data show CDR1 as DFQATT and CDR2 as SNEGSKA (reference sequence). CDR3 size: 13 residues. V lost 3 bases and J lost 10, with 16 bases in between. The CDR3 nucleotides read TGCAGTGCTAGCCGACAGGACGATCGACCCCAGCATTTT. Residues: CSASRQDDRPQHF.

This clonotype turned up a few times. The rearrangement uses TRBV7-2 and TRBJ2-5; 11 bases line up with TRBD2. Trimming at V came to 0 bases and at J to 5 bases, leaving 8 bases not matched to a gene. CDR1 and CDR2 (germline): SGHTA, FQGNSA. This CDR3 comprises 17 residues. CDR3 nucleotides: TGTGCCAGCAGCTTAGCTAGCGGGGGGGCCAGACTGGAGACCCAGTACTTC. Translation: CASSLASGGARLETQYF.

V is TRBV6-6 and J is TRBJ2-1; 10 nucleotides align to TRBD2. J lost 6 bases, V lost 6 bases, and 5 bases had no gene match. This CDR3 comprises 14 residues. Germline V gene sequence: CDR1 MNHNY, CDR2 SVGAGI (reference sequence). Written as DNA, the CDR3 is TGTGCCAGCAGGGTAGCGGGAGGCGGCAATGAGCAGTTCTTC. Translated: CASRVAGGGNEQFF.

This chain links TRBV12-3 or TRBV12-4 with TRBJ2-7; 8 positions match TRBD2. The CDR3 totals 16 residues. The V segment lost 4 bases and the J segment 7 bases; nucleotides outside the gene matches: 15. The CDR3 spells CASSSSGRAGAHEQYF. The CDR3 bases are TGTGCCAGCAGTTCGTCGGGACGAGCGGGAGCACATGAGCAGTACTTC.

This clonotype was observed many times. The CDR3 DNA sequence: TGTGCCAGCAGTTCAGTCCCGGGACAGCGGCGGGATGGCTACACCTTC. It translates to CASSSVPGQRRDGYTF. The chain couples TRBV28 to TRBJ1-2; 7 nucleotides match TRBD1. Trimming at V came to 4 bases and at J to 6 bases, leaving 14 bases not matched to a gene. The CDR3 totals 16 residues. The germline CDR1 and CDR2 sequences are MDHEN and SYDVKM.

On this clonotype itself: This may arise from a read error, as a much more abundant clone is one base away. The rearrangement uses TRBV6-5 and TRBJ2-3; weak D call: TRBD2 (6 bases). Looked up from germline, CDR1 is MNHEY and CDR2 is SVGAGI. V was shortened by 9 bases and J by 0 bases, with 13 bases between the two germline ends. The CDR3 extends over 14 amino acids. The CDR3 bases are TGTGCCAGTATGACGGGGGTGAGCACAGATACGCAGTATTTT. Translated: CASMTGVSTDTQYF.

This clonotype came up many times. V is TRBV4-1 and J is TRBJ1-4, with 8 bases identical to TRBD1. Germline values: CDR1 MGHRA, CDR2 YSYEKL. V lost 4 bases, J lost 6 bases, and 7 bases stayed unmatched. This CDR3 spans 15 amino acids. CDR3 region: CASSPGQGRDEKLFF. Written as DNA, the CDR3 is TGCGCCAGCAGCCCCGGACAGGGTCGGGATGAAAAACTGTTTTTT.

This clonotype turned up a few times. The chain uses TRBV7-8 and TRBJ2-7; D not certain. The CDR3 is 12 residues long. Trimming stripped 3 bases from V and 6 bases from J, with 9 bases between. CDR1 is SGHVS, CDR2 FQNEAQ, per germline. The CDR3 spells CASSFTVAEQYF. The CDR3 DNA is TGTGCCAGCAGCTTCACAGTAGCCGAGCAGTACTTC. The full variable domain, with the rest looked up from reference TRBV7-8 and TRBJ2-7, is GAGVSQSPRYKVAKRGQDVALRCDPISGHVSLFWYQQALGQGPEFLTYFQNEAQLDKSGLPSDRFFAERPEGSVSTLKIQRTQQEDSAVYLCASSFTVAEQYFGPGTRLTVT.

CDR3 DNA: TGTGCCAGCTCACCAAATTTCGGTACCGGGGAGCTGTTTTTT. It specifies CASSPNFGTGELFF. This chain joins TRBV18 and TRBJ2-2; D unclear. This CDR3 contains 14 residues. Trimming removed 2 bases from V and 5 bases from J, with 9 bases in between. Germline V gives CDR1 KGHSH, CDR2 LQKENI.

About this clonotype: This may stem from a read error, because a much larger clone lies one nucleotide away. V is TRBV30 and J is TRBJ2-4, with D uncertain. The assigned J gene may be wrong: the sequence end matches TRBJ2-7 better. The CDR3 totals 12 residues. Germline CDR1 reads GTSNPN; CDR2 reads SVGIG (reference sequence). The CDR3 DNA sequence: TGTGTCTGGAGTGTAGGTGCCTACGAGCAGTACTTC. Translated: CVWSVGAYEQYF.

This clonotype was seen a handful of times. This chain joins TRBV12-5 and TRBJ2-1, with a tentative D call TRBD1 (5 bases). Trimming took 7 bases from V and 2 from J, leaving 9 bases between them. In germline, CDR1 is LGHNT, CDR2 FRNRAP. This CDR3 contains 13 residues. The CDR3 is CASEGVPYNEQFF. The CDR3 nucleotides are TGTGCTAGTGAAGGGGTTCCCTACAATGAGCAGTTCTTC.

The rearrangement uses TRBV12-3 or TRBV12-4 and TRBJ2-3, with 7 bases matching TRBD1. The CDR3 sequence is 15 residues long. V lost 10 bases and J lost 3; bases outside the gene matches: 13. CDR3 region: CATQRGPLRTDTQYF. Written as DNA, the CDR3 is TGTGCCACCCAGAGGGGGCCTTTGCGAACAGATACGCAGTATTTT.

This clonotype was counted between two and nine times. CDR3 residues: CASSLSGAGVSSYEQYF. The CDR3 nucleotides read TGTGCCAGCAGCCTTTCGGGTGCGGGGGTTTCCTCCTACGAGCAGTACTTC. This rearrangement joins TRBV11-3 to TRBJ2-7; TRBD2 matches 7 bases. In germline, CDR1 is SGHNT, CDR2 YENEEA. The CDR3 has 17 amino acids. The V and J ends lost 5 bases and 0 bases, in that order; junction bases with no gene match: 13.

This rearrangement joins TRBV12-5 to TRBJ1-1; D not certain. Trimming stripped 6 bases from V and 4 bases from J, with 18 bases between. Germline CDR1 is LGHNT and CDR2 is FRNRAP. The CDR3 is 15 amino acids. CDR3 nucleotide sequence: TGTGCTAGTGGGTCCCGCGCGGGGAGAGGCACTGAAGCTTTCTTT. It yields the protein CASGSRAGRGTEAFF. Full variable domain (remainder filled in from reference TRBV12-5 and TRBJ1-1): DARVTQTPRHKVTEMGQEVTMRCQPILGHNTVFWYRQTMMQGLELLAYFRNRAPLDDSGMPKDRFSAEMPDATLATLKIQPSEPRDSAVYFCASGSRAGRGTEAFFGQGTRLTVV.

To note about this clonotype: A much more abundant neighbour one base away suggests this may be a read error. The chain combines TRBV6-2 or TRBV6-3 with TRBJ2-1, with a weak D call TRBD2 (5 bases). The tail of the sequence fits TRBJ2-7 better, so the J call may be wrong. The CDR3 extends over 12 amino acids. The V gene's germline CDR1 is MNHEY and CDR2 SVGEGT. The CDR3 DNA reads as TGTGCCAGCCGATCCGACTACAATGAGCAGTACTTC. It is translated as CASRSDYNEQYF.

This clonotype appeared a single time. The V gene is TRBV14, the J gene TRBJ2-5; D perhaps matches TRBD2 (6 bases). Germline values: CDR1 SGHDN, CDR2 FVKESK. V was shortened by 3 bases and J by 5 bases, with 22 bases between the two germline ends. This CDR3 comprises 17 residues. CDR3 coding DNA: TGTGCCAGCAGCCACCGCGGGGCAGGTAGAGGCTTGGAGACCCAGTACTTC. Translating gives CASSHRGAGRGLETQYF.

The CDR3 protein is CASRPGQGVLETQYF. The CDR3 DNA sequence: TGTGCCAGCAGGCCGGGACAGGGTGTATTGGAGACCCAGTACTTC. V gene TRBV12-3 or TRBV12-4 combines with J gene TRBJ2-5; 9 positions match TRBD1. The V segment lost 6 bases and the J segment 5 bases; nucleotides outside the gene matches: 10. CDR3 length: 15 residues.

In regard to this clonotype: Mismatch with germline at one junction end may stem from a read error. The gene calls are TRBV20-1 and TRBJ2-1; D call uncertain. The V gene's germline CDR1 is DFQATT and CDR2 SNEGSKA (reference sequence). CDR3 length: 12 amino acids. The CDR3 reads CSARPSYNEQFF. The CDR3 DNA reads as TGTAGTGCTAGACCCTCCTACAATGAGCAGTTCTTC.

A few counts support this clonotype. The chain couples TRBV6-5 to TRBJ1-6; no firm D call. The CDR3 is 15 amino acids. CDR1 is MNHEY and CDR2 is SVGAGI in the germline V gene. V was pared by 0 bases and J by 0 bases, with 3 bases between. Here the CDR3 reads CASSYSSSYNSPLHF. The CDR3 nucleotides are TGTGCCAGCAGTTACTCGAGCTCCTATAATTCACCCCTCCACTTT.

This clonotype has a handful of counts. The gene calls are TRBV12-3 or TRBV12-4 and TRBJ2-3; D could derive from TRBD1 or TRBD2 (6 bases each). V lost 5 bases, J lost 5 bases, and 14 bases lay in between. The CDR3 is 14 residues long. This chain's CDR3 is CASSPIGGGDTQYF. The CDR3 bases are TGTGCCAGCAGTCCCATCGGGGGCGGAGATACGCAGTATTTT.

The gene calls are TRBV6-5 and TRBJ1-5; 10 bases fit TRBD1. Germline V CDR1 and CDR2: MNHEY, SVGAGI. V trimming: 8 bases; J trimming: 6 bases; junction bases outside the gene matches: 10. The CDR3 is made up of 15 amino acids. The CDR3 DNA sequence: TGTGCCAGCGGGACCGGACAGGGGGTGGTTCAGCCCCAGCATTTT. Its translation is CASGTGQGVVQPQHF.

Turning to this clonotype: This sequence may be a read error, since a much larger clone differs from it by one base. The chain couples TRBV25-1 to TRBJ2-1; D uncertain. The length of the CDR3 is 12 residues. In germline, CDR1 is MGHDK, CDR2 SYGVNS. The CDR3 DNA reads as TGTGTCAGCAGTGAATTCCCGAATGAGCAGTTCTTC. This codes for CVSSEFPNEQFF.

In this sample, this clonotype turned up a few times. The chain recombines TRBV7-9 with TRBJ2-3; TRBD2 might be the D (6 bases). Between the trimmed V and J ends, which lost 0 bases and 10 bases, there was a span of 11 bases. Germline V lookup: CDR1 SEHNR, CDR2 FQNEAQ (reference sequence). The CDR3 covers 13 residues. The CDR3 DNA follows: TGTGCCAGCAGCTTAGCGCCGGGAGAGTCGCAGTATTTT. This codes for CASSLAPGESQYF.